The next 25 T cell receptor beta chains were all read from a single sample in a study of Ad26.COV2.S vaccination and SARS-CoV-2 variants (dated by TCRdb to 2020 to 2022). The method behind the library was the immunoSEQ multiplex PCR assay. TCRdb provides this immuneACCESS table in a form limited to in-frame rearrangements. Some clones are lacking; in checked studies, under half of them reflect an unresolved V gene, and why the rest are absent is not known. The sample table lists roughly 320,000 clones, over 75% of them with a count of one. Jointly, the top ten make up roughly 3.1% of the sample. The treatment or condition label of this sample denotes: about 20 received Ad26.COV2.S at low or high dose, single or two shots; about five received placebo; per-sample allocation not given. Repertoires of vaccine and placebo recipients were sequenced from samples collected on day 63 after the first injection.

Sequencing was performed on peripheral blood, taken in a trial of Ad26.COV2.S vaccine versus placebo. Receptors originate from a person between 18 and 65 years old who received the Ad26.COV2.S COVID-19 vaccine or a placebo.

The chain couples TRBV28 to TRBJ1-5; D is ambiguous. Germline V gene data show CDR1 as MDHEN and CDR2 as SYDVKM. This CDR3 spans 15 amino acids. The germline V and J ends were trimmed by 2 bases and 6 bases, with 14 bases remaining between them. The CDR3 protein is CASSLLGMRGQPQHF. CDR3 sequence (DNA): TGTGCCAGCAGTTTACTCGGTATGCGGGGTCAGCCCCAGCATTTT.

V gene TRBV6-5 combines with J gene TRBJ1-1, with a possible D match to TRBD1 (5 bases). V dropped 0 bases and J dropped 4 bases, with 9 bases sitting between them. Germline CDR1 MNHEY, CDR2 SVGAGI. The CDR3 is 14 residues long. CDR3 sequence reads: CASSYSWDGTEAFF. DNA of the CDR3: TGTGCCAGCAGTTACTCGTGGGACGGCACTGAAGCTTTCTTT.

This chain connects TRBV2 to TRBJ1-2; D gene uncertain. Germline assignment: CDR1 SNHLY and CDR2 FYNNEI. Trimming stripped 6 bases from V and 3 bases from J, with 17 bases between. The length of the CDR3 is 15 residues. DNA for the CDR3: TGTGCCAGCAGCCCTACGATTCGGAGCGACTATGGCTACACCTTC. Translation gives CASSPTIRSDYGYTF.

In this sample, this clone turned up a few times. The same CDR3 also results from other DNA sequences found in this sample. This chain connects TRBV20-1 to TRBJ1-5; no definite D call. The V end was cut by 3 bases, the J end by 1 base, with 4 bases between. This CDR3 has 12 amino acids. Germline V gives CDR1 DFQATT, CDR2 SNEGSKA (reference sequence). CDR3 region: CSASRSNQPQHF. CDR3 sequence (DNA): TGCAGTGCTAGTCGGAGCAATCAGCCCCAGCATTTT.

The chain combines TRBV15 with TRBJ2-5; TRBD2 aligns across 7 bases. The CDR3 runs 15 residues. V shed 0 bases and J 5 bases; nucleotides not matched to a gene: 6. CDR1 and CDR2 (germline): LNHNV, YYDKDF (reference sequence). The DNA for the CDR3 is TGTGCCACCAGCAGAGATCTGGGACTAAGGGAGACCCAGTACTTC. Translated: CATSRDLGLRETQYF.

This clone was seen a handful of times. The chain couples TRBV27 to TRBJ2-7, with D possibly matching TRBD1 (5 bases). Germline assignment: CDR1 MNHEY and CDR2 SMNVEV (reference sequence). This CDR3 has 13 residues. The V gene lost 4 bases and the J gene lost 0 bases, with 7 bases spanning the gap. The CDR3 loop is CASSSRVSYEQYF. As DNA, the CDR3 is TGTGCCAGCAGTTCCAGGGTCTCCTACGAGCAGTACTTC.

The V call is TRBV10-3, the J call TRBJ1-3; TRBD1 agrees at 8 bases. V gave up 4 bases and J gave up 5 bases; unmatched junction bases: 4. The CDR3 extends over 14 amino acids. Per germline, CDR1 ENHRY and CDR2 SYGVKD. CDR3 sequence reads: CAISGQGKRNTIYF. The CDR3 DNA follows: TGTGCCATCAGTGGACAGGGGAAGAGAAACACCATATATTTT.

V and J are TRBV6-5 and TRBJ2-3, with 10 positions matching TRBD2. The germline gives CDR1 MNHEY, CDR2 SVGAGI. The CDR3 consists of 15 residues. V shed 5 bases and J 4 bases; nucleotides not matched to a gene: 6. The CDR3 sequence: CASSTKRGGPDTQYF. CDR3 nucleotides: TGTGCCAGCAGTACTAAGCGGGGGGGCCCAGATACGCAGTATTTT.

CDR3 DNA: TGTGCCAGCAGCTTAGCACTAGCGGGGCCTTACGAGCAGTACTTC. Translation: CASSLALAGPYEQYF. The chain joins TRBV7-9 to TRBJ2-7, with 10 bases fitting TRBD2. Germline CDR1 and CDR2: SEHNR and FQNEAQ (reference sequence). CDR3 length: 15 residues. The ends lost 0 bases at V and 4 bases at J; junction bases unmatched: 3. The entire variable domain, with the rest obtained from reference TRBV7-9 and TRBJ2-7, is as follows: DTGVSQNPRHKITKRGQNVTFRCDPISEHNRLYWYRQTLGQGPEFLTYFQNEAQLEKSRLLSDRFSAERPKGSFSTLEIQRTEQGDSAMYLCASSLALAGPYEQYFGPGTRLTVT.

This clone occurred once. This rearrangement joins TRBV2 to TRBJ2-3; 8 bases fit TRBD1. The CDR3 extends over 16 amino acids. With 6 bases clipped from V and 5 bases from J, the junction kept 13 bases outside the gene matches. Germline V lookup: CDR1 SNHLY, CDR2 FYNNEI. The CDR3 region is CASRDREVWERDTQYF. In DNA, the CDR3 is TGTGCCAGCAGGGACAGGGAGGTGTGGGAGAGAGATACGCAGTATTTT.

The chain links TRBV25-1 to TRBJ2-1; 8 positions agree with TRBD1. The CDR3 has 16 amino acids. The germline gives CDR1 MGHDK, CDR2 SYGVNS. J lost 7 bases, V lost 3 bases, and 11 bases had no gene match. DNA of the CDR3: TGTGCCAGCAGTGATCTACAGGGGGGAACTAAGAATGAGCAGTTCTTC. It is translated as CASSDLQGGTKNEQFF.

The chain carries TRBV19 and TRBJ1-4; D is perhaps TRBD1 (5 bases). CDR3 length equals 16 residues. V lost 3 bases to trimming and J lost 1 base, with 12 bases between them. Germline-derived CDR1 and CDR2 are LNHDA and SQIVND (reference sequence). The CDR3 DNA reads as TGTGCCAGTAGTATTAGAGGGGCCCTAACTAATGAAAAACTGTTTTTT. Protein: CASSIRGALTNEKLFF.

CDR3: CASRNTESYNSPLHF. The CDR3 nucleotides are TGTGCCAGCAGAAACACTGAGTCCTATAATTCACCCCTCCACTTT. The chain carries TRBV5-4 and TRBJ1-6; D is ambiguous. V was cut by 5 bases and J by 1 base, with 10 bases left in between. The length of the CDR3 is 15 residues. Per germline, CDR1 SGHNT and CDR2 YYREEE (reference sequence).

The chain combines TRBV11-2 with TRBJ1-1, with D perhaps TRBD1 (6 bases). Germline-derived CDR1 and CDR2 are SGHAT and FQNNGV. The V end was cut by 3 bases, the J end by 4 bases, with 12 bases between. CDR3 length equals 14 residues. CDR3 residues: CASSFEGVATEAFF. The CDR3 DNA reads TGTGCCAGCAGCTTTGAGGGGGTGGCCACTGAAGCTTTCTTT.

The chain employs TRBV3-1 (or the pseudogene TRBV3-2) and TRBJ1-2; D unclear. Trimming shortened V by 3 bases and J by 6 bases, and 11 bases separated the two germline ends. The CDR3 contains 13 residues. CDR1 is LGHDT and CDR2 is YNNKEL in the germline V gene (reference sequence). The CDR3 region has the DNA TGTGCCAGCAGCCAGCTTGTGGCGGATGGCTACACCTTC. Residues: CASSQLVADGYTF.

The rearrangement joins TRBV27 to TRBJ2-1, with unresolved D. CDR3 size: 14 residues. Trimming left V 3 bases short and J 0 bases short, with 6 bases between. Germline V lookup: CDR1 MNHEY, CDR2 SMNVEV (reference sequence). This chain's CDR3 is CASSLDGSYNEQFF. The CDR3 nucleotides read TGTGCCAGCAGTTTGGACGGCTCCTACAATGAGCAGTTCTTC.

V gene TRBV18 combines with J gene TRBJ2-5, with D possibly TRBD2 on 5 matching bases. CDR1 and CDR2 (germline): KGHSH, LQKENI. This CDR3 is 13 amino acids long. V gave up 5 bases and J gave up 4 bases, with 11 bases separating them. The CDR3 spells CASSELARETQYF. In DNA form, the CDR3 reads TGTGCCAGCTCAGAATTAGCGAGAGAGACCCAGTACTTC.

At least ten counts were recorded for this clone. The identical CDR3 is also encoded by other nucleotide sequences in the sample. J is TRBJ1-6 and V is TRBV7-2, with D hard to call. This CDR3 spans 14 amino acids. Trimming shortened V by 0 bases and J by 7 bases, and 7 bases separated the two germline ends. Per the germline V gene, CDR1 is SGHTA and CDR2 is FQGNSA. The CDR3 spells CASSLAPRNSPLHF. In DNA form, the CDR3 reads TGTGCCAGCAGCTTAGCCCCGAGAAATTCACCCCTCCACTTT.

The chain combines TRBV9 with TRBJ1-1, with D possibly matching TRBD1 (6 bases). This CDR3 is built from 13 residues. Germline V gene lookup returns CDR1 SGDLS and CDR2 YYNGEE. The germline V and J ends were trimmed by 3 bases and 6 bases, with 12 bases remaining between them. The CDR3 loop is CASSEGGIAEAFF. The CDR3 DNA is TGTGCCAGCAGCGAAGGGGGGATAGCTGAAGCTTTCTTT.

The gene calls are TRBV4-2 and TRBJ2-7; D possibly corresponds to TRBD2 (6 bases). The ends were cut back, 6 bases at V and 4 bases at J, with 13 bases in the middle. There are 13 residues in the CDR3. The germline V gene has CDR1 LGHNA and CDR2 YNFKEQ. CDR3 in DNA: TGTGCCAGCAGTCGGGACTTCTGGTACGAGCAGTACTTC. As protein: CASSRDFWYEQYF.

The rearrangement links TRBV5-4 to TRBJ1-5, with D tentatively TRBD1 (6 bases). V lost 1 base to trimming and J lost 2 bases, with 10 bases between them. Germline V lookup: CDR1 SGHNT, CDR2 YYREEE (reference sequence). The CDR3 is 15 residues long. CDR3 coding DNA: TGTGCCAGCAGCTTGTCAGGGGAGGGCAATCAGCCCCAGCATTTT. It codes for CASSLSGEGNQPQHF.

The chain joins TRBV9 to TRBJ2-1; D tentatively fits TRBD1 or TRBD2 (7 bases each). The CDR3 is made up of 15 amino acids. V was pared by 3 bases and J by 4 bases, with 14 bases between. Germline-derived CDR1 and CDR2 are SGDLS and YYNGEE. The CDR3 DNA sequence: TGTGCCAGCAGCGAGGGGGCGGGGGCTTACAATGAGCAGTTCTTC. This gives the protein CASSEGAGAYNEQFF.

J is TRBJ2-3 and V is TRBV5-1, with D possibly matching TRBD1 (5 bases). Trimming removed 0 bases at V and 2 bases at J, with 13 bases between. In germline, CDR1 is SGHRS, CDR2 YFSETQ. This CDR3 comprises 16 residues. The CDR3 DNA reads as TGCGCCAGCAGCTTGGCCTTTGACAGCCCCACAGATACGCAGTATTTT. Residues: CASSLAFDSPTDTQYF.

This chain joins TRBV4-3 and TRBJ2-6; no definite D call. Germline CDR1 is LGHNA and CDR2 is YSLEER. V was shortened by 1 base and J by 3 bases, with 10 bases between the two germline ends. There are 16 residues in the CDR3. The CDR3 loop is CASSQGRAGGANVLTF. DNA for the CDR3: TGCGCCAGCAGCCAAGGTAGGGCAGGTGGGGCCAACGTCCTGACTTTC.

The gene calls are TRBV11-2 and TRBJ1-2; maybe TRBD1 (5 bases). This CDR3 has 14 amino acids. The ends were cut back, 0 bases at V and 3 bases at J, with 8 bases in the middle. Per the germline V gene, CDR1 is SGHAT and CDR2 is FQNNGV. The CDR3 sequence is CASSLEWGDYGYTF. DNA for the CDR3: TGTGCCAGCAGCTTAGAGTGGGGGGACTATGGCTACACCTTC.